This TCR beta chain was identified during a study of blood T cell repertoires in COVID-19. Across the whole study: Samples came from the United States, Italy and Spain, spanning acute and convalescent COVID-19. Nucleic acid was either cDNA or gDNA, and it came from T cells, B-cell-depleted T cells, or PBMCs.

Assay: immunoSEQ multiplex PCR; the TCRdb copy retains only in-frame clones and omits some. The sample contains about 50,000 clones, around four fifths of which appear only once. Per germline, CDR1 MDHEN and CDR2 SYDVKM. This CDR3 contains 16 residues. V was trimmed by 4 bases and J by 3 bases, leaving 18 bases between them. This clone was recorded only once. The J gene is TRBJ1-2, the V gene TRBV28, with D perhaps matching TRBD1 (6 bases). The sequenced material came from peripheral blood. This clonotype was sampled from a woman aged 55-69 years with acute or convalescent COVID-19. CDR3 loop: CASSSGGRGRDYGYTF. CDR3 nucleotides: TGTGCCAGCAGTTCCGGGGGGCGGGGAAGGGACTATGGCTACACCTTC.